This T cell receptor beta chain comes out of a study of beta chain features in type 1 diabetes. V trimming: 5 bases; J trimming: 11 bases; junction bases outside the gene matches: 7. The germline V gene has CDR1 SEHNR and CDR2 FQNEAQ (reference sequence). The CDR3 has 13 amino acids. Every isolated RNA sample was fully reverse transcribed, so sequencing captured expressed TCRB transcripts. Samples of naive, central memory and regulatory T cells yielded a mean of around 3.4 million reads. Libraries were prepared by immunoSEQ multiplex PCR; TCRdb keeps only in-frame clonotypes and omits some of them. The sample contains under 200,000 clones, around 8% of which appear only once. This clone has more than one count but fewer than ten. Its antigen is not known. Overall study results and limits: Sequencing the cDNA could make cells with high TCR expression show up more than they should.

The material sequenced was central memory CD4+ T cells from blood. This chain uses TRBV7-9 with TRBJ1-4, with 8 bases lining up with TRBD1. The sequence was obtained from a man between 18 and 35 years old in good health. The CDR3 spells CASSPGTGGKLFF. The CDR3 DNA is TGTGCCAGCAGCCCTGGGACAGGCGGCAAACTGTTTTTT.